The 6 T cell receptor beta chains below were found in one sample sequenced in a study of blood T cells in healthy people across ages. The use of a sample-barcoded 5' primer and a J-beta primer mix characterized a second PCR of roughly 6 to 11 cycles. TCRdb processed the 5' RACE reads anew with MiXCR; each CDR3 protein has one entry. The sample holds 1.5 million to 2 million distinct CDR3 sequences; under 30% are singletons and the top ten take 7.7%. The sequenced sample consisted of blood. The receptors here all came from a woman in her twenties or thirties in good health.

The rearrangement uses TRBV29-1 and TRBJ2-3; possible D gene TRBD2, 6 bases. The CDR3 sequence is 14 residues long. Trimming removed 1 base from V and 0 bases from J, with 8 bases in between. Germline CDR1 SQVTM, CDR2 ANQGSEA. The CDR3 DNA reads TGCAGCGTTGAAGCGGGGACTAGCACAGATACGCAGTATTTT. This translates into CSVEAGTSTDTQYF.

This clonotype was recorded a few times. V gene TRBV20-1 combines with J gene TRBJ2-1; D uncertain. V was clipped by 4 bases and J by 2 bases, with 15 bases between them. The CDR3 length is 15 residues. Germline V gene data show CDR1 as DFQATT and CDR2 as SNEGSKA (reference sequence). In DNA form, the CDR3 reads TGCAGTGCTAACCCCCCCGGACCTACCTACAATGAGCAGTTCTTC. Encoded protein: CSANPPGPTYNEQFF.

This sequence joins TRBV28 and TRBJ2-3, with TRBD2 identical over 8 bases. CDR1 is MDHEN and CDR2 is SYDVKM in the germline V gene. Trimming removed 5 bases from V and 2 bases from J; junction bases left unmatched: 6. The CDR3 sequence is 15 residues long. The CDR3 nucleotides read TGTGCCAGCAGTCGGGGGGGGACGAACACAGATACGCAGTATTTT. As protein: CASSRGGTNTDTQYF.

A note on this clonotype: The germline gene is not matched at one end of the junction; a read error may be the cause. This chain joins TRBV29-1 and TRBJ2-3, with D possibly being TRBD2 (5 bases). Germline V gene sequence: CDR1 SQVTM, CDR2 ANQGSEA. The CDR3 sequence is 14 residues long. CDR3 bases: TGCAGCGCGCTCAGCGCGAGCGGCACAGATACGCAGGATTTT. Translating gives CSALSASGTDTQDF.

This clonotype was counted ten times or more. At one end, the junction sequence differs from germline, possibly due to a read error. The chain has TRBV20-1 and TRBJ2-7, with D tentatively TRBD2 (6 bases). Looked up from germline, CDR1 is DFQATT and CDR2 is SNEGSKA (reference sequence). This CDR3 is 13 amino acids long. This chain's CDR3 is CIARGGDGYEQYF. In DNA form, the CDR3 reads TGCATTGCTAGGGGCGGGGACGGTTACGAGCAGTACTTC.

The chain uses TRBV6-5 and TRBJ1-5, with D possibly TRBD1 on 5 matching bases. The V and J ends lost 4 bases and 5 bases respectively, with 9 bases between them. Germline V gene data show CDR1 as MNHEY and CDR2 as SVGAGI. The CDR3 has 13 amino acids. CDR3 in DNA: TGTGCCAGCAGTTCTCAGGGACATCAGCCCCAGCATTTT. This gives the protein CASSSQGHQPQHF.